This T cell receptor (beta chain) was captured by sequencing in a study of cytomegalovirus exposure and HLA in healthy donors. General study points: An assumption of roughly uniform sequencing depth across donors underlay the presence/absence analyses.

This clone was counted once. Its antigen is currently unknown. CDR1 is ENHRY and CDR2 is SYGVKD in the germline V gene. The V and J ends lost 6 bases and 4 bases, in that order; junction bases with no gene match: 6. This CDR3 region has 13 residues. It was with 60 Vbeta and 13 Jbeta primers that the PCR ran. Clones were read by immunoSEQ multiplex PCR, and TCRdb kept only the in-frame ones, dropping some. Here the sample spans about 89,000 clones, about 74% being singletons. This sequence was found in a man aged 25-45 years in good health and CMV-seronegative. The V and J genes are TRBV10-3 and TRBJ2-7, with 7 bases aligning to TRBD1. Sequences were obtained from PBMCs. As DNA, the CDR3 is TGTGCCATCAGAACCGACAGGGTGTACGAGCAGTACTTC. It encodes CAIRTDRVYEQYF.